This TCR beta chain was sequenced for a study of blood T cell repertoires in COVID-19. The germline V and J ends were trimmed by 4 bases and 6 bases, with 15 bases remaining between them. This CDR3 spans 14 amino acids. Germline assignment: CDR1 SEHNR and CDR2 FQNEAQ (reference sequence). This table comes from immunoSEQ multiplex PCR, and its TCRdb copy is limited to in-frame clones, with some not included. The table lists roughly 16,000 clones, about 91% of them singletons. The origin of this receptor is a human donor in a cohort sampled during active COVID-19. The sequenced sample was peripheral blood. The chain employs TRBV7-9 and TRBJ1-2; D is perhaps TRBD1 (5 bases). Here the CDR3 reads CASSWGESINGYTF. DNA for the CDR3: TGTGCCAGCAGCTGGGGGGAATCGATAAATGGCTACACCTTC.